The TCR beta chain described here comes from a study of T cells of healthy individuals. CDR3 length: 14 residues. Trimming took off 6 bases at V and 1 base at J, with 9 bases between the two ends. Germline loops: CDR1 MNHEY, CDR2 SVGAGI. TCRdb recomputed calls from the 5' RACE reads with MiXCR, one row per CDR3 protein. The table includes about 41,000 distinct CDR3 sequences, approximately 4.5% detected once. This clonotype has ten or more counts. The V and J genes are TRBV6-5 and TRBJ1-4; D gene ambiguous. This receptor was identified in a human donor in good health. The CDR3, as DNA: TGTGCCAGCAGCCGAACAATAACTAATGAAAAACTGTTTTTT. This translates into CASSRTITNEKLFF.